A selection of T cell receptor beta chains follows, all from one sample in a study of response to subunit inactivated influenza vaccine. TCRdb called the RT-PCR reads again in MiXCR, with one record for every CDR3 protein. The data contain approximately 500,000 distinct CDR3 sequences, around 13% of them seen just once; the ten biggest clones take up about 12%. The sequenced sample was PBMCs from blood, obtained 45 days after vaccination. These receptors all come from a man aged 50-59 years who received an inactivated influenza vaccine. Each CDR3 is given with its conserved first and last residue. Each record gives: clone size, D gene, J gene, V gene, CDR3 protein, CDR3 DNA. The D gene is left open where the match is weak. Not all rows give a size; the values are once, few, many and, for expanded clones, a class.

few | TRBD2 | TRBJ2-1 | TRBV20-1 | CSAILRGGGAYNEQFF | TGCAGTGCTATACTCAGGGGCGGGGGGGCGTACAATGAGCAGTTCTTC
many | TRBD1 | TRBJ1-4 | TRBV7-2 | CASSGTGVNEKLFF | TGTGCCAGCAGCGGGACAGGGGTTAATGAAAAACTGTTTTTT
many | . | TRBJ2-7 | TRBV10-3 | CAIRDSSYEQYF | TGTGCCATCAGGGACAGTTCCTACGAGCAGTACTTC
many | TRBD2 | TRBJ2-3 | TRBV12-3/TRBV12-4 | CASSFSGLAVTDTQYF | TGTGCCAGCAGTTTCAGTGGACTAGCGGTCACAGATACGCAGTATTTT
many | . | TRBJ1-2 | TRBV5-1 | CASSFGQGYGYTF | TGCGCCAGCAGCTTCGGCCAGGGCTATGGCTACACCTTC
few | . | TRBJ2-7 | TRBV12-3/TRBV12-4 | CASSSKVEQYF | TGTGCCAGCAGTTCTAAAGTCGAGCAGTACTTC
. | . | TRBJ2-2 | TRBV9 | CASSVGGTLNTGELFF | TGTGCCAGCAGCGTAGGAGGGACCCTAAACACCGGGGAGCTGTTTTTT
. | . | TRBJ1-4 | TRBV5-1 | CASSLAGRGSTNEKLFF | TGCGCCAGCAGCTTGGCCGGGAGGGGATCAACTAATGAAAAACTGTTTTTT
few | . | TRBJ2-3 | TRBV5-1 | CASSLGAGPRTDTQYF | TGCGCCAGCAGCTTGGGGGCGGGCCCCCGGACAGATACGCAGTATTTT
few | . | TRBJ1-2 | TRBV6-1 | CASSVQTYGYTF | TGTGCCAGCAGTGTACAGACCTATGGCTACACCTTC
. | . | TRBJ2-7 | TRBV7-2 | CASSLVTNYEQYF | TGTGCCAGCAGCTTAGTTACAAACTACGAGCAGTACTTC
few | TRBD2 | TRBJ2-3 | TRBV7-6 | CASSFLGLATDTQYF | TGTGCCAGCAGCTTCCTGGGACTAGCTACAGATACGCAGTATTTT
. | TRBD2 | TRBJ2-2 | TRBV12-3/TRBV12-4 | CAFCPGTSGRVTGELFF | TGTGCCTTCTGCCCCGGGACTAGCGGGAGAGTAACCGGGGAGCTGTTTTTT
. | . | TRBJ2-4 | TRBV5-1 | CASSLDPISRNIQYF | TGCGCCAGCAGCTTGGACCCTATCTCCCGGAACATTCAGTACTTC
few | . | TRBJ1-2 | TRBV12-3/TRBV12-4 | CASSLSLQRPNYGYTF | TGTGCCAGCAGTTTGAGTCTACAGAGACCTAACTATGGCTACACCTTC
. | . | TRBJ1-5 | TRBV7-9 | CASSSRQVSNQPQHF | TGTGCCAGCAGCTCCCGTCAGGTTAGCAATCAGCCCCAGCATTTT
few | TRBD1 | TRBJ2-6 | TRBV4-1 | CASSQGGTGVASGANVLTF | TGCGCCAGCAGCCAAGGGGGAACAGGGGTTGCCTCTGGGGCCAACGTCCTGACTTTC
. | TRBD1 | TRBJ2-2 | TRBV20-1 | CSARSHLTGANTGELFF | TGCAGTGCTAGATCACATCTAACAGGGGCGAACACCGGGGAGCTGTTTTTT
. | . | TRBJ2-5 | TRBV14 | CASSQDWRGLETQYF | TGTGCCAGCAGCCAAGATTGGAGGGGGCTTGAGACCCAGTACTTC
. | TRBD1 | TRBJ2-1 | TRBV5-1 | CASSLGQGQQFF | TGCGCCAGCAGCTTGGGACAGGGGCAGCAGTTCTTC
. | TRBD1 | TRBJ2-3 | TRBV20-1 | CSARDGQGGDTQYF | TGCAGTGCTAGAGACGGACAGGGGGGAGATACGCAGTATTTT
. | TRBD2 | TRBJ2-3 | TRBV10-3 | CATLGTSGGPSTDTQYF | TGTGCCACGTTGGGGACTAGCGGGGGACCAAGCACAGATACGCAGTATTTT
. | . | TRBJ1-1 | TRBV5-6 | CASSLYDRRCTEAFF | TGTGCCAGCAGCTTATATGACCGGAGGTGCACTGAAGCTTTCTTT
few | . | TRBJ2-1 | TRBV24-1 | CATSDHRRGSSGPYNEQFF | TGTGCCACCAGTGATCACCGCAGGGGGTCTAGCGGGCCATACAATGAGCAGTTCTTC
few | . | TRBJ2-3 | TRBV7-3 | CASSLNGGVKSTDTQYF | TGTGCCAGCAGCTTAAATGGCGGGGTCAAGAGCACAGATACGCAGTATTTT
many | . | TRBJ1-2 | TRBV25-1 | CASSRSGGYTF | TGTGCCAGCAGTCGGAGTGGAGGCTACACCTTC
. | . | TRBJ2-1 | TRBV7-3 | CASSLGPGGDEQFF | TGTGCCAGCAGCTTAGGACCTGGTGGCGATGAGCAGTTCTTC
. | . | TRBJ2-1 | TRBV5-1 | CASSLDDHFSSYNEQFF | TGCGCCAGCAGCTTGGACGACCACTTCAGCTCCTACAATGAGCAGTTCTTC
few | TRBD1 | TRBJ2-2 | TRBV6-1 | CASKSTGANTGELFF | TGTGCCAGCAAATCGACAGGGGCGAACACCGGGGAGCTGTTTTTT
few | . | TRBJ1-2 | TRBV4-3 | CASSQDPGMNYGYTF | TGCGCCAGCAGCCAAGATCCAGGAATGAACTATGGCTACACCTTC
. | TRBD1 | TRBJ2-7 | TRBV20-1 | CSARDQDRGFYEQYF | TGCAGTGCTAGAGATCAAGACAGGGGATTCTACGAGCAGTACTTC
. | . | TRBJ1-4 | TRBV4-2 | CASSWNQGPGEKLFF | TGTGCCAGCAGCTGGAACCAGGGGCCGGGGGAAAAACTGTTTTTT
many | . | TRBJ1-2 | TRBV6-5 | CASSYGSGGGYTF | TGTGCCAGCAGTTACGGGAGCGGGGGTGGCTACACCTTC
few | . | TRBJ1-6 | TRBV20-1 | CSASRQVSYNSPLHF | TGCAGTGCTAGCCGACAGGTTTCCTATAATTCACCCCTCCACTTT
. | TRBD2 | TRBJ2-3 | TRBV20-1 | CSARDTGTRADTQYF | TGCAGTGCTAGGGACACCGGGACTAGGGCAGATACGCAGTATTTT
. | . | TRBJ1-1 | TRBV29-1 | CSVRLGRADTEAFF | TGCAGCGTCCGGTTGGGCAGGGCGGACACTGAAGCTTTCTTT
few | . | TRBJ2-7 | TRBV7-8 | CASSGISSYEQYF | TGTGCCAGCAGCGGGATTTCATCCTACGAGCAGTACTTC
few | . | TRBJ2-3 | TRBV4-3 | CASSQDRAQGPDTQYF | TGCGCCAGCAGCCAAGATCGAGCCCAAGGGCCAGATACGCAGTATTTT
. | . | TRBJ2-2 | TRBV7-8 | CASSLAFLSGELFF | TGTGCCAGCAGCTTAGCGTTCCTGTCCGGGGAGCTGTTTTTT
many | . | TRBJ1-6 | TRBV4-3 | CASSQDVGDDGSPLHF | TGCGCCAGCAGCCAAGATGTAGGGGACGATGGTTCACCCCTCCACTTT
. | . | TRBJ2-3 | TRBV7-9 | CASRRGANTDTQYF | TGTGCCAGCCGTCGGGGGGCCAACACAGATACGCAGTATTTT
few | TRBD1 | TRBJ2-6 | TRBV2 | CASSDDRAAGANVLTF | TGTGCCAGCAGTGATGACAGGGCAGCTGGGGCCAACGTCCTGACTTTC
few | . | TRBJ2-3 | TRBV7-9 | CASSLAGQIDTQYF | TGTGCCAGCAGCTTAGCTGGGCAGATAGATACGCAGTATTTT
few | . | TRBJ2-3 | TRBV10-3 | CAISESMAGSTDTQYF | TGTGCCATCAGTGAGTCGATGGCGGGAAGCACAGATACGCAGTATTTT